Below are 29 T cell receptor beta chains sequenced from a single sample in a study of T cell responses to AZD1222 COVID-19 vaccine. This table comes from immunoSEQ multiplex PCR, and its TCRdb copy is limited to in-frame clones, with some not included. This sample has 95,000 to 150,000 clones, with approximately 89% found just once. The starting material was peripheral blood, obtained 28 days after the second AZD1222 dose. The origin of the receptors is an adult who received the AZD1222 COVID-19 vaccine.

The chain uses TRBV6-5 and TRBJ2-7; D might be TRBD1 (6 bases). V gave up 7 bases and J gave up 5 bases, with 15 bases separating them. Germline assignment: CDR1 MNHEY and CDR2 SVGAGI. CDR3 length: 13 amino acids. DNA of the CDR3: TGTGCCAGCACTCACGGGGCAGGGGACGAGCAGTACTTC. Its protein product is CASTHGAGDEQYF.

The CDR3 nucleotides read TGTGCCAGCAGCAGACAGTCGGGAAACACCATATATTTT. Its translation is CASSRQSGNTIYF. The chain is built from TRBV2 and TRBJ1-3, with D perhaps TRBD1 (5 bases). Trimming removed 6 bases from V and 4 bases from J, with 10 bases in between. This CDR3 spans 13 amino acids. From germline, CDR1 is SNHLY and CDR2 FYNNEI. The full variable domain, rest sourced from reference TRBV2 and TRBJ1-3, is EPEVTQTPSHQVTQMGQEVILRCVPISNHLYFYWYRQILGQKVEFLVSFYNNEISEKSEIFDDQFSVERPDGSNFTLKIRSTKLEDSAMYFCASSRQSGNTIYFGEGSWLTVV.

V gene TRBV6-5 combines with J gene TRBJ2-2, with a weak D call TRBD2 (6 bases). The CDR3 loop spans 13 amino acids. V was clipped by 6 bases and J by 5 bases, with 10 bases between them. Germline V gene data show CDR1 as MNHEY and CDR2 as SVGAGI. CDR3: CASRRRETGELFF. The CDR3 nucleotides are TGTGCCAGCAGACGGAGGGAGACCGGGGAGCTGTTTTTT.

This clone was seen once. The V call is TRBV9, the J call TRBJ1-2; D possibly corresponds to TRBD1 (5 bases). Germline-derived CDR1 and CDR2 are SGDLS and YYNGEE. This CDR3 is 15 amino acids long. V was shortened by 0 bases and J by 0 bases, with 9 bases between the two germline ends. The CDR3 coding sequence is TGTGCCAGCAGCGTAGGGGGGTTAGCTAACTATGGCTACACCTTC. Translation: CASSVGGLANYGYTF.

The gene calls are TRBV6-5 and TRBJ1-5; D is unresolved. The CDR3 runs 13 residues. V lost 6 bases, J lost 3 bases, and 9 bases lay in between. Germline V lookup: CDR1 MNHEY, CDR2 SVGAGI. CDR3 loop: CASSTGNNQPQHF. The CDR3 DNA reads TGTGCCAGCAGCACCGGGAACAATCAGCCCCAGCATTTT.

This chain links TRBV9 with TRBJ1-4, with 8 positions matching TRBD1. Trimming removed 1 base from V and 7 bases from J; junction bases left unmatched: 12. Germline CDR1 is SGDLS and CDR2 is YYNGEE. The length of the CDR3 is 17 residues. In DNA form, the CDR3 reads TGTGCCAGCAGCGTATCGGGGCAGGGGGCGCGAGGTGAAAAACTGTTTTTT. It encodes CASSVSGQGARGEKLFF.

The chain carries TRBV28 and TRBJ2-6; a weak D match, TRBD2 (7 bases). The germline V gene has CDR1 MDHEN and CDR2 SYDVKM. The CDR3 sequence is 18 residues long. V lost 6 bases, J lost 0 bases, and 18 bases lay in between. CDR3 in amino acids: CASSDRGGDISGANVLTF. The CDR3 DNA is TGTGCCAGCAGCGATCGCGGGGGCGACATCTCTGGGGCCAACGTCCTGACTTTC.

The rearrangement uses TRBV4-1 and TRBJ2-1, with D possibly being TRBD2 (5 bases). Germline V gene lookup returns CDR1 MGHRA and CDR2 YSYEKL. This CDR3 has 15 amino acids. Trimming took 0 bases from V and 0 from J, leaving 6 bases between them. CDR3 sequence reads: CASSQEGSSYNEQFF. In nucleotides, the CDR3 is TGCGCCAGCAGCCAAGAGGGGAGCTCCTACAATGAGCAGTTCTTC.

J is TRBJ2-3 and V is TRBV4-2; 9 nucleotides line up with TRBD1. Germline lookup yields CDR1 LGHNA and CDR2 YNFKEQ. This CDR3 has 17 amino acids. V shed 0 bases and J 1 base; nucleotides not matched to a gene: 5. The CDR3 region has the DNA TGTGCCAGCAGCCAAGAGGGGACAGGGACGCGCACAGATACGCAGTATTTT. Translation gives CASSQEGTGTRTDTQYF.

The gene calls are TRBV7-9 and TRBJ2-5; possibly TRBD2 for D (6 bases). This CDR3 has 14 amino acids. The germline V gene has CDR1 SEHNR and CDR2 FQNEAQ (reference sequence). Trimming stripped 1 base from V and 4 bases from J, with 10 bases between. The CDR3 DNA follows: TGTGCCAGCAGCTTAGGGGCGGGGTCAGAGACCCAGTACTTC. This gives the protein CASSLGAGSETQYF.

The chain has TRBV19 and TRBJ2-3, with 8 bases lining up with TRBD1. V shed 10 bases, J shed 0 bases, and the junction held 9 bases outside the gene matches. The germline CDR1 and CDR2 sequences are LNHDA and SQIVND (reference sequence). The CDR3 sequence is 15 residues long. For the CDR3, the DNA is TGTGCCACCAAGGACAGGGCCGCTAGCACAGATACGCAGTATTTT. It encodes CATKDRAASTDTQYF. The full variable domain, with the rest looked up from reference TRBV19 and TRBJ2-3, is DGGITQSPKYLFRKEGQNVTLSCEQNLNHDAMYWYRQDPGQGLRLIYYSQIVNDFQKGDIAEGYSVSREKKESFPLTVTSAQKNPTAFYLCATKDRAASTDTQYFGPGTRLTVL.

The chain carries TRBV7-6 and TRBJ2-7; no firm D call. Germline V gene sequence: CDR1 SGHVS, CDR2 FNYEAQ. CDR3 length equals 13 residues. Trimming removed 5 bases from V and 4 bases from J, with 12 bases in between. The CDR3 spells CASSTSPGYEQYF. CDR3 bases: TGTGCCAGCAGCACCAGCCCCGGGTACGAGCAGTACTTC.

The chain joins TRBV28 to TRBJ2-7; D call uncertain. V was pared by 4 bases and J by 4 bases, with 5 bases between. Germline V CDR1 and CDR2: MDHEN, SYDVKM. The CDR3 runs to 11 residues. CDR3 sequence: CASSSKYEQYF. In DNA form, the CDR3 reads TGTGCCAGCAGTTCCAAATACGAGCAGTACTTC.

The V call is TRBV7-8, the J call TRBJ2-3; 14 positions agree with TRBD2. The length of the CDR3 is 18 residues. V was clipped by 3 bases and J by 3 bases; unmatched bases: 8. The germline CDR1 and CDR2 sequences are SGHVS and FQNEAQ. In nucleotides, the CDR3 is TGTGCCAGCAGCTTTCTCCCCCGACTAGCGGGGGGGACAGATACGCAGTATTTT. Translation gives CASSFLPRLAGGTDTQYF.

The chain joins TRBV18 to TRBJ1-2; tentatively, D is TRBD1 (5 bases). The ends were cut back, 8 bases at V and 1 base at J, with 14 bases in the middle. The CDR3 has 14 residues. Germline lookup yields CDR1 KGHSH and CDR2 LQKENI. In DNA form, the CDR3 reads TGTGCCAGCCCCCAAGGGGTTTTTAACTATGGCTACACCTTC. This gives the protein CASPQGVFNYGYTF. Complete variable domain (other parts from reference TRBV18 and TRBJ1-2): NAGVMQNPRHLVRRRGQEARLRCSPMKGHSHVYWYRQLPEEGLKFMVYLQKENIIDESGMPKERFSAEFPKEGPSILRIQQVVRGDSAAYFCASPQGVFNYGYTFGSGTRLTVV.

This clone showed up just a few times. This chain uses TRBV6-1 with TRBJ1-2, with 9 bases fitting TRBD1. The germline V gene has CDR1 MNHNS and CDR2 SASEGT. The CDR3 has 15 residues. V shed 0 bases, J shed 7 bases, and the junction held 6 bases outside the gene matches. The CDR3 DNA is TGTGCCAGCAGTGAAGCGGGACAGGGAGGGCCTGGCTACACCTTC. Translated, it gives CASSEAGQGGPGYTF.

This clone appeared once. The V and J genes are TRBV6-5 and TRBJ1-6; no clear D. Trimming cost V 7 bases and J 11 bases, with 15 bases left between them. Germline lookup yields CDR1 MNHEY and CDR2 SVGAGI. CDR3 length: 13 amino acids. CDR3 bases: TGTGCCAGCAAATGGGAGACTCCTGCACCCCTCCACTTT. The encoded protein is CASKWETPAPLHF.

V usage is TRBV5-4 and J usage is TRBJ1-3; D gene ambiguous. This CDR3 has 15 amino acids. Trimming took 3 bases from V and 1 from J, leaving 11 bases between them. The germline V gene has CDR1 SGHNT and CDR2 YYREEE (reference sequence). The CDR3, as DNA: TGTGCCAGCAGCTCCCCTGTGGATTCTGGAAACACCATATATTTT. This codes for CASSSPVDSGNTIYF.

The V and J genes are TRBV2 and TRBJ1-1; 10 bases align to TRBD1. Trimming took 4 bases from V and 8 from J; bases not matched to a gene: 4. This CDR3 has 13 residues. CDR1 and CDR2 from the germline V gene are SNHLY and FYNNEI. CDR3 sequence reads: CASSVGGQGEAFF. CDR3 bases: TGTGCCAGCAGTGTGGGGGGACAGGGGGAAGCTTTCTTT.

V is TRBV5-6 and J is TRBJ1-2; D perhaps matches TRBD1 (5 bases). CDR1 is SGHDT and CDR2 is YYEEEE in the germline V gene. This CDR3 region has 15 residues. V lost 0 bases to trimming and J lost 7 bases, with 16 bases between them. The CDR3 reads CASSLDDRRGFGYTF. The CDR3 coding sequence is TGTGCCAGCAGCTTGGACGATCGCCGGGGCTTTGGCTACACCTTC.

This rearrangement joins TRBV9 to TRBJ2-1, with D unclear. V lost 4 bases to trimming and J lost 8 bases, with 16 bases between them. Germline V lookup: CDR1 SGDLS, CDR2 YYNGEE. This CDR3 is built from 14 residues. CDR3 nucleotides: TGTGCCAGCAGCCCCTCATGGGCGTTGTATGAGCAGTTCTTC. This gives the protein CASSPSWALYEQFF.

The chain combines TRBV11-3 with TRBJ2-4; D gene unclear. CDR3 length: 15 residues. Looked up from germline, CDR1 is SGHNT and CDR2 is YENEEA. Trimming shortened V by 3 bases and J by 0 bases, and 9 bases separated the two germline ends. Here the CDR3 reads CASSLGGEAKNIQYF. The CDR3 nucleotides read TGTGCCAGCAGCTTGGGTGGTGAAGCCAAAAACATTCAGTACTTC.

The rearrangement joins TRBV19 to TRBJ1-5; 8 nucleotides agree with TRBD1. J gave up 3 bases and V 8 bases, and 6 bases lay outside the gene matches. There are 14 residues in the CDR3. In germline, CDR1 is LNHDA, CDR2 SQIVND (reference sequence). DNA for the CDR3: TGTGCCAGTTCGGAGACAGGGGTCAATCAGCCCCAGCATTTT. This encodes CASSETGVNQPQHF.

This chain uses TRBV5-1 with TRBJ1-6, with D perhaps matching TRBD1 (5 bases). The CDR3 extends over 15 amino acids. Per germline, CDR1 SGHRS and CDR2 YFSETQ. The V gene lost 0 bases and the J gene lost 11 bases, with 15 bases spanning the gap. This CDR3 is CASSLESVGRPPLHF. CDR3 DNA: TGCGCCAGCAGCTTGGAATCTGTGGGGCGGCCACCCCTCCACTTT.

The CDR3 DNA reads TGTGCCAGCAGTGTTGATTTGTCCCTTATCACCGGGGAGCTGTTTTTT. Protein sequence: CASSVDLSLITGELFF. This sequence joins TRBV2 and TRBJ2-2; the D is unclear. The CDR3 has 16 residues. Germline CDR1 SNHLY, CDR2 FYNNEI. The V and J ends lost 4 bases and 4 bases respectively, with 16 bases between them.

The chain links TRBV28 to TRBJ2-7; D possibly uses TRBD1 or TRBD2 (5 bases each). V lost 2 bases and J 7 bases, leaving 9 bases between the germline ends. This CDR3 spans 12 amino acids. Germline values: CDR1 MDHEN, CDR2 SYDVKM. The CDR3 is CASSLVGEEQYF. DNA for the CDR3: TGTGCCAGCAGTTTAGTAGGGGAGGAGCAGTACTTC.

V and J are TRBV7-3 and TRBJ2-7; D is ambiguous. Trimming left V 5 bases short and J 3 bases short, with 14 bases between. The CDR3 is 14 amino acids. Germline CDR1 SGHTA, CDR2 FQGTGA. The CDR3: CASSPTSSNYEQYF. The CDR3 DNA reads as TGTGCCAGCAGCCCCACTTCCTCTAACTACGAGCAGTACTTC.

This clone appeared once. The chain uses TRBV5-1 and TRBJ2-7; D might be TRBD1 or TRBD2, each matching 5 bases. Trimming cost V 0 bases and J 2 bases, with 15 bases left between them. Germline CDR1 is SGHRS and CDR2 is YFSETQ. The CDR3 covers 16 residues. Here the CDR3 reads CASSLAGWDVAYEQYF. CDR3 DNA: TGCGCCAGCAGCTTGGCTGGGTGGGACGTTGCCTACGAGCAGTACTTC.

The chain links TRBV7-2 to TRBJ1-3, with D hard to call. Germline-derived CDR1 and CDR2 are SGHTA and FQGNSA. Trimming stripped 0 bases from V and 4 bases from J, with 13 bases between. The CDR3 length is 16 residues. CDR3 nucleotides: TGTGCCAGCAGCTTAGCGCCGGAGTCAATCGGAAACACCATATATTTT. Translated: CASSLAPESIGNTIYF.